This TCR beta chain came from a study of T cell changes during pregnancy in multiple sclerosis. Generated by immunoSEQ multiplex PCR, the TCRdb table keeps only in-frame clones and is missing some. The sample carries around 41,000 clones, around nine tenths recorded once. Germline assignment: CDR1 ENHRY and CDR2 SYGVKD. The germline V and J ends were trimmed by 2 bases and 1 base, with 15 bases remaining between them. There are 17 residues in the CDR3. The V gene is TRBV10-3, the J gene TRBJ1-3, with no clear D. The TCR originated in a female donor in good health, enrolled as a control in a pregnancy study. Here the sequenced sample was CD4+ T cells from peripheral blood mononuclear cells, taken in the third trimester of pregnancy. The CDR3 DNA follows: TGTGCCATCAGTGAGGGGTCGGGGTCATCTTCTGGAAACACCATATATTTT. Its translation is CAISEGSGSSSGNTIYF.